This T cell receptor (beta chain) was identified during a study of T cell responses to AZD1222 COVID-19 vaccine. Only in-frame clones appear in the TCRdb table, and some are missing; sequencing was by immunoSEQ multiplex PCR. This table has about 34,000 clones, around three quarters appearing once. Turning to this clone: The antigen is not known.

Study results and caveats: Spike as a whole was targeted by vaccine-associated CD4 TCRs, dominant at 160-218 and 743-854.

Germline CDR1 is LNHDA and CDR2 is SQIVND (reference sequence). The CDR3 is 14 amino acids. The germline V and J ends were trimmed by 3 bases and 4 bases, with 12 bases remaining between them. This receptor was taken from an adult who received the AZD1222 COVID-19 vaccine. This material consisted of peripheral blood, taken 28 days after the second AZD1222 dose. The chain links TRBV19 to TRBJ1-1, with D possibly TRBD1 on 6 matching bases. The CDR3: CASSIGGPGTEAFF. For the CDR3, the DNA is TGTGCCAGTAGTATCGGGGGGCCAGGCACTGAAGCTTTCTTT.